Listed here is a single T cell receptor (beta chain). Its antigen is still unknown. No much larger clone exists at a distance of one base, and base qualities are not known. This sample stems from a study of CD8 T cells in ankylosing spondylitis (dated by TCRdb to the late 2010s). For the wider study: The study profiled T cell receptor beta repertoires in healthy donors and ankylosing spondylitis patients to find disease-linked TCR variants. The full study cohort comprised 20 to 25 ankylosing spondylitis patients and 85 to 120 healthy donors. Peripheral blood was sampled, and synovial fluid was also collected from ankylosing spondylitis patients. The research as a whole found: The disease-linked clones had a CD8+ phenotype and were found at relatively low frequencies in peripheral blood. Some motif variants were previously reported in synovial fluid and blood of reactive arthritis patients, suggesting common disease-initiation mechanisms. The disease-linked clones were reported to be significantly enriched in matched synovial fluid samples from ankylosing spondylitis patients. A TCR beta motif of several highly homologous amino acid variants appeared characteristic of blood from ankylosing spondylitis patients.

Sequencing instrument: Illumina HiSeq 2500. Quantitative 5'-RACE with molecular barcodes was the method used to prepare the TCR beta libraries. Per the original workflow: Disease-linked TCR variants were identified with a new computational method built on a probabilistic model of VDJ rearrangement. In TCRdb, the public reads were trimmed at Q25 with fastp and aligned with MiXCR, with productive beta chains retained. Each entry is one CDR3 protein sequence, shown with its most common DNA and genes. These V and J calls derive from TCRdb rather than the authors' analysis. The sample profile shows around 340,000 distinct CDR3 sequences; approximately 22% of them were found once. The ten largest clones capture around 13% of the sample. CDR1 ENHRY and CDR2 SYGVKD were looked up in the germline V gene. There are 14 amino acids in the CDR3, from cysteine to phenylalanine inclusive. CDR3 DNA only is kept here, 42 bases in frame from base 1. V sheds 0 bases and J sheds 6 bases, leaving 10 bases between their ends.

Sequenced sample: blood, either unsorted or a sorted T cell fraction (not recorded which). The TCR sequence derives from a male donor with ankylosing spondylitis or in good health (not recorded which). The chain uses TRBV10-3 and TRBJ2-3; the D gene cannot be resolved reliably. In nucleotide form, the sequence is TGTGCCATCAGTGAGTCGGCCCCCGGGGATACGCAGTATTTT. It encodes CAISESAPGDTQYF.